The 10 T cell receptor beta chains listed next were all sequenced from one sample in a study of T cell repertoires in cytomegalovirus infection. Antigen specificity for these receptors is unknown. One entry per CDR3 protein results from TCRdb running MiXCR on the reads. The data show 650,000 to 850,000 distinct CDR3 sequences, 29% seen once. Sequenced here: cultured CD8+ T cells from PBMCs, sampled from culture after CMV antigen stimulation. The receptors were sampled from a human donor in good health (CMV status not recorded). Some clones in this sample may be carry-over from other donors' samples.

The V call is TRBV12-3 or TRBV12-4, the J call TRBJ1-6; 7 nucleotides match TRBD1. J was trimmed by 5 bases and V by 7 bases; bases with no gene match: 2. CDR3 length: 13 residues. The DNA for the CDR3 is TGTGCCAGCACCCAGGGGGATAATTCACCCCTCCACTTT. It is translated as CASTQGDNSPLHF.

The sample holds many counts of this clonotype. The V and J genes are TRBV7-6 and TRBJ1-1; D gene unclear. V was shortened by 5 bases and J by 8 bases, with 21 bases between the two germline ends. The CDR3 totals 15 residues. Germline CDR1 SGHVS, CDR2 FNYEAQ. CDR3 bases: TGTGCCAGCAGCGGCCAGACACGCCGATACGAAGAAGCTTTCTTT. Encoded protein: CASSGQTRRYEEAFF.

This clonotype turned up a few times. The chain carries TRBV11-3 and TRBJ2-3; D gene uncertain. Germline CDR1 is SGHNT and CDR2 is YENEEA. The CDR3 extends over 13 amino acids. The germline V and J ends were trimmed by 3 bases and 4 bases, with 8 bases remaining between them. In DNA form, the CDR3 reads TGTGCCAGCAGCTTCTTAGATGCAGATACGCAGTATTTT. Protein: CASSFLDADTQYF.

This clonotype was observed a handful of times. V is TRBV4-1 and J is TRBJ2-6; possible D gene TRBD2, 5 bases. Trimming removed 2 bases at V and 0 bases at J, with 17 bases between. CDR3 length equals 19 residues. Germline V gene data show CDR1 as MGHRA and CDR2 as YSYEKL. CDR3 nucleotides: TGCGCCAGCAGCCAAAGACTACCCGGGGAGAGCTCTGGGGCCAACGTCCTGACTTTC. Protein product: CASSQRLPGESSGANVLTF.

At least ten counts were recorded for this clonotype. The chain carries TRBV7-2 and TRBJ1-2, with 12 bases aligning to TRBD1. CDR3 length: 15 amino acids. V trimming: 5 bases; J trimming: 5 bases; junction bases outside the gene matches: 6. The germline V gene has CDR1 SGHTA and CDR2 FQGNSA. The CDR3 loop reads CASSTRDRGLYGYTF. DNA for the CDR3: TGTGCCAGCAGCACCCGGGACAGGGGGCTATATGGCTACACCTTC. Filled out from reference TRBV7-2 and TRBJ1-2, the complete variable domain reads GAGVSQSPSNKVTEKGKDVELRCDPISGHTALYWYRQSLGQGLEFLIYFQGNSAPDKSGLPSDRFSAERTGGSVSTLTIQRTQQEDSAVYLCASSTRDRGLYGYTFGSGTRLTVV.

CDR3 sequence: CASSFYSGEAFF. The CDR3 bases are TGTGCCAGCAGTTTTTACAGCGGGGAAGCTTTCTTT. The chain uses TRBV12-3 or TRBV12-4 and TRBJ1-1; D remains unclear. The CDR3 spans 12 residues. With 3 bases removed from V and 8 bases from J, the gap between germline ends came to 10 bases.

The sample holds many counts of this clonotype. The J gene is TRBJ1-1, the V gene TRBV19; D is possibly TRBD1 (6 bases). The CDR3 runs to 15 residues. Germline CDR1 and CDR2: LNHDA and SQIVND (reference sequence). The germline V and J ends were trimmed by 8 bases and 0 bases, with 16 bases remaining between them. The CDR3 DNA reads as TGTGCCAGTTTCGGGGCACAGGGAATGAACACTGAAGCTTTCTTT. This codes for CASFGAQGMNTEAFF.

This clonotype showed up many times. V and J are TRBV7-9 and TRBJ2-7, with 10 nucleotides matching TRBD2. The germline CDR1 and CDR2 sequences are SEHNR and FQNEAQ (reference sequence). The CDR3 sequence is 17 residues long. With 5 bases clipped from V and 1 base from J, the junction kept 11 bases outside the gene matches. CDR3: CASSTNKGTSESYEQYF. As DNA, the CDR3 is TGTGCCAGCAGCACGAACAAAGGGACTAGCGAATCCTACGAGCAGTACTTC. The whole variable domain, remainder taken from reference TRBV7-9 and TRBJ2-7, is DTGVSQNPRHKITKRGQNVTFRCDPISEHNRLYWYRQTLGQGPEFLTYFQNEAQLEKSRLLSDRFSAERPKGSFSTLEIQRTEQGDSAMYLCASSTNKGTSESYEQYFGPGTRLTVT.

With regard to this clonotype: A read error is likely, as this CDR3 ends without the conserved phenylalanine or tryptophan. The V and J genes are TRBV4-3 and TRBJ2-1, with D unresolved. CDR3 length: 18 amino acids. The V and J ends lost 0 bases and 1 base respectively, with 16 bases between them. Germline CDR1 and CDR2: LGHNA and YSLEER. DNA for the CDR3: TGCGCCAGCAGCCAAGATCTTCCCATAGGTCTGTCCTACAATGAGCAGTTCTAC. Translation: CASSQDLPIGLSYNEQFY.

This clonotype was observed a few times. The V and J genes are TRBV6-2 or TRBV6-3 and TRBJ2-5; D is undetermined. V was shortened by 5 bases and J by 4 bases, with 11 bases between the two germline ends. The germline CDR1 and CDR2 sequences are MNHEY and SVGEGT. CDR3 length: 13 amino acids. The CDR3 DNA is TGTGCCAGCAGTCCCCCAAATGCAGAGACCCAGTACTTC. Amino acids: CASSPPNAETQYF.